This entry concerns a single T cell receptor (beta chain). The data were obtained in a study of blood T cell repertoires in COVID-19. Germline trimming cut 10 bases from V and 2 bases from J; bases unmatched to any gene: 4. Germline V gene lookup returns CDR1 SGHAT and CDR2 FQNNGV. The CDR3 is 13 amino acids. Authors' analysis steps: Scientists estimated how many nucleated cells there were by amplifying reference gene primers. Here immunoSEQ multiplex PCR was the method, and the copy in TCRdb shows in-frame clones only, minus some. V, J and clone size derive from that table, while D and trimming were established from the DNA sequence. Here the sample spans fewer than 95,000 clones, about 85% being singletons.

The J gene is TRBJ2-3, the V gene TRBV11-2, with TRBD1 matching 9 bases. Specimen: peripheral blood. This clonotype was sampled from a male donor with acute or convalescent COVID-19. As DNA, the CDR3 is TGTGCCACGGGGACAGGGCACACAGATACGCAGTATTTT. This gives the protein CATGTGHTDTQYF.